This T cell receptor (beta chain) came from a study of OX40 agonist ivuxolimab in advanced cancers. Study background: Ivuxolimab is a fully human IgG2 antibody that activates OX40 (CD134). Earlier treatment with anti-PD-1, anti-PD-L1 or anti-CTLA-4 was permitted, and 35% to 40% had received some. The study's findings and limits: The mean number of expanded clones was higher in CD8+ T cells than in CD4+. At doses 0.1 to 3.0 mg/kg, CD4+ and CD8+ clones expanded.

On this clone itself: Its antigen is as yet unknown.

This table comes from immunoSEQ multiplex PCR, and its TCRdb copy is limited to in-frame clones, with some not included. The sample contains about 94,000 clones, roughly 91% of which appear only once. The receptor was isolated from an adult with an advanced solid tumor such as melanoma, head and neck, liver or kidney cancer. The specimen was CD4+ or CD8+ T cells sorted from blood, collected in a trial of the OX40 agonist ivuxolimab.

For the CDR3, the DNA is TGTGCCAGCAGTGAAATGGGCAGGGGATTGGGTGGCTACACCTTC. It codes for CASSEMGRGLGGYTF. The gene calls are TRBV6-1 and TRBJ1-2, with a possible D match to TRBD1 (6 bases). CDR3 length: 15 amino acids. The germline V gene encodes CDR1 MNHNS and CDR2 SASEGT. V was cut by 2 bases and J by 7 bases, with 17 bases left in between.